Below are 29 T cell receptor beta chains sequenced from a single sample in a study of PD-L1 blockade in urothelial cancer. Time point meaning: peripheral blood 6 weeks after treatment start. The assay was immunoSEQ multiplex PCR, and TCRdb's table has in-frame clones only and misses some. The table has 45,000 to 60,000 clones, 88% seen once. This material consisted of PBMCs, taken around atezolizumab (anti-PD-L1) treatment. These receptors were taken from a man between 60 and 70 years old with urothelial cancer.

This clone was recorded only once. The gene calls are TRBV18 and TRBJ1-2; a possible D gene is TRBD1 (5 bases). There are 14 residues in the CDR3. Germline CDR1 KGHSH, CDR2 LQKENI. Trimming shortened V by 3 bases and J by 0 bases, and 8 bases separated the two germline ends. The chain's CDR3 is CASSPPTANYGYTF. The CDR3 nucleotides are TGTGCCAGCTCACCGCCGACAGCTAACTATGGCTACACCTTC.

This chain links TRBV7-2 with TRBJ2-1, with 8 bases aligning to TRBD1. Germline V gene data show CDR1 as SGHTA and CDR2 as FQGNSA. The CDR3 contains 15 residues. With V trimmed by 5 bases and J by 4 bases, 7 bases remained unmatched. CDR3 residues: CASSQMGQDYNEQFF. CDR3 sequence (DNA): TGTGCCAGCAGCCAGATGGGACAGGATTACAATGAGCAGTTCTTC.

The chain couples TRBV5-1 to TRBJ2-1, with D perhaps matching TRBD2 (7 bases). Germline values: CDR1 SGHRS, CDR2 YFSETQ. V lost 4 bases to trimming and J lost 8 bases, with 13 bases between them. The CDR3 runs 13 residues. As DNA, the CDR3 is TGCGCCAGCAGCGGGGAGGGGGGCCATGAGCAGTTCTTC. Amino acid sequence: CASSGEGGHEQFF.

This clone occurred once. This chain joins TRBV25-1 and TRBJ2-5; D remains unclear. CDR3 length: 11 amino acids. Trimming cost V 6 bases and J 2 bases, with 4 bases left between them. CDR1 and CDR2 from the germline V gene are MGHDK and SYGVNS. This CDR3 reads CASSQQETQYF. CDR3 in DNA: TGTGCCAGCAGCCAACAAGAGACCCAGTACTTC.

J is TRBJ2-1 and V is TRBV25-1; TRBD1 is a possible D gene (5 bases). Germline CDR1 is MGHDK and CDR2 is SYGVNS. Trimming took 0 bases from V and 3 from J, leaving 15 bases between them. CDR3 length: 17 residues. For the CDR3, the DNA is TGTGCCAGCAGTGAATACACCACAGGCTACCTCTACAATGAGCAGTTCTTC. Amino acids: CASSEYTTGYLYNEQFF.

This chain uses TRBV30 with TRBJ2-1; TRBD2 matches at 10 bases. The germline V gene encodes CDR1 GTSNPN and CDR2 SVGIG (reference sequence). The ends lost 3 bases at V and 4 bases at J; junction bases unmatched: 6. The CDR3 is 15 amino acids. CDR3 coding DNA: TGTGCCTGGAGGGACGAGCGGGGGGGATACAATGAGCAGTTCTTC. It encodes CAWRDERGGYNEQFF.

V and J are TRBV7-2 and TRBJ2-7; maybe TRBD2 (5 bases). The germline V gene encodes CDR1 SGHTA and CDR2 FQGNSA. Between the trimmed V and J ends, which lost 4 bases and 1 base, there was a span of 11 bases. The CDR3 is made up of 14 amino acids. The CDR3 nucleotides read TGTGCCAGCAGCTCGTGGGGAGCTTCCTACGAGCAGTACTTC. It codes for CASSSWGASYEQYF.

This chain links TRBV9 with TRBJ2-1; perhaps TRBD2 as D (6 bases). Trimming stripped 0 bases from V and 13 bases from J, with 14 bases between. Germline loops: CDR1 SGDLS, CDR2 YYNGEE. The CDR3 loop spans 13 amino acids. The CDR3 reads CASSVALEGVQFF. The CDR3 region has the DNA TGTGCCAGCAGCGTAGCCCTGGAGGGAGTACAGTTCTTC.

The chain combines TRBV27 with TRBJ1-4, with a weak D call TRBD1 (6 bases). Per germline, CDR1 MNHEY and CDR2 SMNVEV (reference sequence). The V and J ends lost 2 bases and 7 bases respectively, with 14 bases between them. There are 15 residues in the CDR3. The CDR3 DNA reads TGTGCCAGCAGTTTAGGGGGCAGGGGATCTGAAAAACTGTTTTTT. Translating it yields CASSLGGRGSEKLFF.

This chain uses TRBV5-1 with TRBJ2-7; 9 positions match TRBD2. Germline lookup yields CDR1 SGHRS and CDR2 YFSETQ. The junction had 16 bases not matched to a gene; V was cut back by 5 bases and J by 4 bases. The CDR3 length is 17 residues. CDR3: CASSSLGSGGIPYEQYF. The CDR3 nucleotides read TGCGCCAGCAGTTCCCTTGGCAGCGGGGGGATTCCTTACGAGCAGTACTTC.

This chain connects TRBV18 to TRBJ2-5, with D uncertain. Germline loops: CDR1 KGHSH, CDR2 LQKENI. This CDR3 has 15 residues. The V gene lost 1 base and the J gene lost 0 bases, with 9 bases spanning the gap. CDR3 amino acids: CASSPQAAYQETQYF. DNA for the CDR3: TGTGCCAGCTCACCACAGGCAGCGTACCAAGAGACCCAGTACTTC.

CDR3 sequence: CASSEGLTQAYGYTF. CDR3 nucleotides: TGTGCCAGCAGTGAAGGTCTGACCCAAGCGTATGGCTACACCTTC. This sequence joins TRBV2 and TRBJ1-2, with D unclear. This CDR3 contains 15 residues. The germline V and J ends were trimmed by 1 base and 5 bases, with 14 bases remaining between them. Looked up from germline, CDR1 is SNHLY and CDR2 is FYNNEI.

This clone was seen more than once but under ten times. The chain has TRBV10-2 and TRBJ2-7; D possibly corresponds to TRBD1 (5 bases). V was shortened by 5 bases and J by 6 bases, with 11 bases between the two germline ends. Germline CDR1 reads WSHSY; CDR2 reads SAAADI. This CDR3 has 12 residues. The CDR3 spells CASSLGVTEQYF. The CDR3 DNA reads TGCGCCAGCAGTTTAGGGGTGACCGAGCAGTACTTC.

The chain is built from TRBV19 and TRBJ2-1, with a possible D match to TRBD1 (6 bases). In germline, CDR1 is LNHDA, CDR2 SQIVND (reference sequence). V gave up 4 bases and J gave up 2 bases, with 9 bases separating them. There are 14 residues in the CDR3. The CDR3 spells CASSTGTTYNEQFF. CDR3 DNA sequence: TGTGCCAGTAGTACCGGGACAACCTACAATGAGCAGTTCTTC.

The V and J genes are TRBV9 and TRBJ2-5; D may be TRBD1 (6 bases). CDR1 SGDLS and CDR2 YYNGEE come from the germline V gene. This CDR3 is built from 17 residues. The V end lost 2 bases, the J end lost 5 bases, and 22 bases lay between the germline ends. The CDR3 nucleotides are TGTGCCAGCAGCGTTAGCCTTTCCGGACAGTCAGGCGAGACCCAGTACTTC. Amino acid sequence: CASSVSLSGQSGETQYF.

This rearrangement joins TRBV14 to TRBJ2-3; D is possibly TRBD2 (7 bases). The CDR3 extends over 15 amino acids. V dropped 0 bases and J dropped 4 bases, with 11 bases sitting between them. The V gene's germline CDR1 is SGHDN and CDR2 FVKESK. The CDR3 region has the DNA TGTGCCAGCAGCCAAGAGCGGGGGCGGGCAGATACGCAGTATTTT. Translation gives CASSQERGRADTQYF.

This chain connects TRBV29-1 to TRBJ2-1; 9 bases are shared with TRBD1. From germline, CDR1 is SQVTM and CDR2 ANQGSEA. V gave up 6 bases and J gave up 8 bases; unmatched junction bases: 8. The CDR3 is 13 residues long. The CDR3 spells CSVYRGRSDEQFF. In DNA, the CDR3 is TGCAGCGTCTACAGGGGGCGCAGCGATGAGCAGTTCTTC.

The J gene is TRBJ2-4, the V gene TRBV5-1; D might be TRBD2 (5 bases). This CDR3 is built from 13 residues. Germline CDR1 is SGHRS and CDR2 is YFSETQ. V shed 3 bases and J shed 7 bases, with 11 bases lying between them. The CDR3 DNA is TGCGCCAGCAGCTCTGGACTGAGCAACATTCAGTACTTC. Its translation: CASSSGLSNIQYF.

This sequence joins TRBV5-4 and TRBJ1-2, with 7 bases fitting TRBD1. The trim removed 6 bases at V and 7 bases at J, leaving 15 bases unmatched. Germline CDR1 is SGHNT and CDR2 is YYREEE (reference sequence). CDR3 length: 15 residues. For the CDR3, the DNA is TGTGCCAGCACCGTGGACAGAGGGGGCTTTGGTGGCTACACCTTC. It encodes CASTVDRGGFGGYTF. Based on the CDR3 plus reference TRBV5-4 and TRBJ1-2, the full variable domain is ETGVTQSPTHLIKTRGQQVTLRCSSQSGHNTVSWYQQALGQGPQFIFQYYREEENGRGNFPPRFSGLQFPNYSSELNVNALELDDSALYLCASTVDRGGFGGYTFGSGTRLTVV.

The chain couples TRBV6-4 to TRBJ1-2, with 7 nucleotides matching TRBD1. Germline CDR1 reads MRHNA; CDR2 reads SNTAGT. The CDR3 length is 14 residues. Unmatched junction bases numbered 6, after V lost 6 bases and J lost 2 bases. In DNA form, the CDR3 reads TGTGCCAGCAGCAGGGACAGTACCAACTATGGCTACACCTTC. Translation: CASSRDSTNYGYTF.

This clone has just one count. The chain has TRBV6-5 and TRBJ2-7; 8 bases are shared with TRBD1. This CDR3 region has 14 residues. The germline V gene encodes CDR1 MNHEY and CDR2 SVGAGI. The ends lost 2 bases at V and 5 bases at J; junction bases unmatched: 5. In DNA, the CDR3 is TGTGCCAGCAGTTACACAGGGGGTAGCCACGAGCAGTACTTC. This sequence encodes CASSYTGGSHEQYF.

This chain joins TRBV19 and TRBJ2-3, with TRBD2 matching 7 bases. The CDR3 is made up of 18 amino acids. Germline-derived CDR1 and CDR2 are LNHDA and SQIVND (reference sequence). V lost 4 bases to trimming and J lost 1 base; unmatched junction nucleotides: 14. DNA of the CDR3: TGTGCCAGTAGTAACACCCGGCCTGGCGGGGGACGCACAGATACGCAGTATTTT. Translating gives CASSNTRPGGGRTDTQYF.

This clone was detected only a few times. The chain is built from TRBV19 and TRBJ1-3, with TRBD1 identical over 9 bases. V shed 5 bases and J 7 bases; nucleotides not matched to a gene: 9. Germline V gene lookup returns CDR1 LNHDA and CDR2 SQIVND (reference sequence). CDR3 length: 15 amino acids. The CDR3 DNA sequence: TGTGCCAGTAGTCCCGCCCGGACAGGGGCCAACACCATATATTTT. As protein: CASSPARTGANTIYF.

This sequence joins TRBV5-1 and TRBJ1-2, with a weak D call TRBD1 (5 bases). Between the trimmed V and J ends, which lost 0 bases and 4 bases, there was a span of 16 bases. This CDR3 is built from 16 residues. The germline gives CDR1 SGHRS, CDR2 YFSETQ. The chain's CDR3 is CASSLGNLGVGYGYTF. The CDR3 nucleotides are TGCGCCAGCAGCTTGGGCAATTTAGGGGTGGGCTATGGCTACACCTTC.

This sequence joins TRBV18 and TRBJ1-1; D not resolved. V lost 4 bases and J lost 3, with 9 bases in between. In germline, CDR1 is KGHSH, CDR2 LQKENI. This CDR3 has 13 residues. The CDR3 loop reads CASSRAQDTEAFF. The CDR3 bases are TGTGCCAGCTCACGGGCTCAGGACACTGAAGCTTTCTTT.

The V call is TRBV7-9, the J call TRBJ1-2; no definite D call. Germline CDR1 and CDR2: SEHNR and FQNEAQ (reference sequence). The CDR3 sequence is 14 residues long. Trimming took 2 bases from V and 4 from J, leaving 11 bases between them. This chain's CDR3 is CASSLLIDFYGYTF. As DNA, the CDR3 is TGTGCCAGCAGCTTACTTATAGACTTCTATGGCTACACCTTC.

V and J are TRBV19 and TRBJ2-5, with TRBD2 identical over 15 bases. CDR3 length: 18 amino acids. The germline CDR1 and CDR2 sequences are LNHDA and SQIVND (reference sequence). With 4 bases clipped from V and 2 bases from J, the junction kept 8 bases outside the gene matches. CDR3 bases: TGTGCCAGTAGTAACCGGCCCGGGACTAGCGGGGGGCAAGAGACCCAGTACTTC. The encoded protein is CASSNRPGTSGGQETQYF.

This sequence joins TRBV28 and TRBJ1-2, with 8 nucleotides matching TRBD1. The V and J ends lost 3 bases and 6 bases, in that order; junction bases with no gene match: 3. The germline gives CDR1 MDHEN, CDR2 SYDVKM. This CDR3 region has 13 residues. The CDR3 reads CASSFRTGNGYTF. CDR3 nucleotide sequence: TGTGCCAGCAGTTTTAGGACAGGGAATGGCTACACCTTC.

The V call is TRBV6-5, the J call TRBJ1-2; 9 bases are a match to TRBD1. Trimming cost V 6 bases and J 8 bases; bases outside gene matches: 10. The CDR3 contains 14 residues. Germline CDR1 reads MNHEY; CDR2 reads SVGAGI. The CDR3 reads CASRSTGGAEGYTF. CDR3 coding DNA: TGTGCCAGCAGGTCTACAGGGGGCGCTGAGGGCTACACCTTC.